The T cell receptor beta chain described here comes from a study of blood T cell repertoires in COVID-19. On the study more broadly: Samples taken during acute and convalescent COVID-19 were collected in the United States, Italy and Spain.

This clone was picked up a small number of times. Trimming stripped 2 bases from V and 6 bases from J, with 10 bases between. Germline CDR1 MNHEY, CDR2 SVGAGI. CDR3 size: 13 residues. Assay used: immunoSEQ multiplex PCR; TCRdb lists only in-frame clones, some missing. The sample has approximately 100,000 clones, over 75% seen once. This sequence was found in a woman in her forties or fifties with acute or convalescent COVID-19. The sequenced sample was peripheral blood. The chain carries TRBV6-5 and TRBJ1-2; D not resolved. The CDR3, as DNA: TGTGCCAGCAGTTACGTCGGCCGGGATGGCTACACCTTC. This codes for CASSYVGRDGYTF.